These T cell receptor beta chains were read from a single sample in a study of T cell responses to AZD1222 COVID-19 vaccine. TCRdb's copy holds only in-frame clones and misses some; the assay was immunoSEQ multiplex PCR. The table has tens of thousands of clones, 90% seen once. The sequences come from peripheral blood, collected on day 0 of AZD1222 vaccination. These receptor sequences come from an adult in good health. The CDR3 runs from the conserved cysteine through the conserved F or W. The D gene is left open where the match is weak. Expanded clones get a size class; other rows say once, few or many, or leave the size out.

TGTGCCAGCAGCCCTTCTAGCGGGGGACACCGTGAGCAGTTCTTC,CASSPSSGGHREQFF,TRBJ2-1,.,TRBV3-1/TRBV3-2,TRBD2
TGTGCCAGTAGCCAACTCCTACAGGGTCCCCCTGAAGCTTTCTTT,CASSQLLQGPPEAFF,TRBJ1-1,.,TRBV19,.
TGTGCCAGCAGTTTAGGCACTTCGAACACTGAAGCTTTCTTT,CASSLGTSNTEAFF,TRBJ1-1,.,TRBV28,.
TGTGCCAGCAGTGAGGACAGGGGAAGCAATCAGCCCCAGCATTTT,CASSEDRGSNQPQHF,TRBJ1-5,once,TRBV2,TRBD1
TGTGCCAGCTCCCGAAAGGGCGGACAGGGGGCGGATAACTATGGCTACACCTTC,CASSRKGGQGADNYGYTF,TRBJ1-2,few,TRBV18,TRBD1
TGTGCCAGCAGTCCTGCAACAGGGGTCGGTTCACCCCTCCACTTT,CASSPATGVGSPLHF,TRBJ1-6,.,TRBV28,TRBD1
TGTGCCAGCAGCCCCAGTAAGGGCACTAGCACAGATACGCAGTATTTT,CASSPSKGTSTDTQYF,TRBJ2-3,.,TRBV11-2,.
TGCGCCAGCAGCCGGGACAGGGGTGCTGGAAACACCATATATTTT,CASSRDRGAGNTIYF,TRBJ1-3,.,TRBV4-1,TRBD1
TGTGCCTGGAGTGATAAAGGGGGCTCTGGAAACACCATATATTTT,CAWSDKGGSGNTIYF,TRBJ1-3,.,TRBV30,.
TGTGCCAGCAGGGATCAGGGTCTAGCTAACTATGGCTACACCTTC,CASRDQGLANYGYTF,TRBJ1-2,.,TRBV2,.
TGTGCCAGCAGCCCCCGGCTAGCGGGATCGACAGATACGCAGTATTTT,CASSPRLAGSTDTQYF,TRBJ2-3,.,TRBV11-1,TRBD2
TGTGCCTGGAGGACGATGGGCTCTCTTGTCTATGGCTACACCTTC,CAWRTMGSLVYGYTF,TRBJ1-2,.,TRBV30,.
TGTGCCAGCAGTTCCGGAATACCCCTTAGGACTGAAGCTTTCTTT,CASSSGIPLRTEAFF,TRBJ1-1,.,TRBV6-5,.
TGTGCCAGCAGCCAAGAAGGGGGCAGCCGGAGGGGTGGCTACACCTTC,CASSQEGGSRRGGYTF,TRBJ1-2,.,TRBV3-1/TRBV3-2,TRBD1
TGCGCCAGCAGCCTCAAGACAGGAGACACCGGGGAGCTGTTTTTT,CASSLKTGDTGELFF,TRBJ2-2,.,TRBV4-1,.
TGTGCCAGCAGTTGGGCAGCTAGCAATCAGCCCCAGCATTTT,CASSWAASNQPQHF,TRBJ1-5,few,TRBV28,.
TGCGCCAGCAGCCAAGTCTTTTTCGACGAGCAGTACTTC,CASSQVFFDEQYF,TRBJ2-7,.,TRBV4-1,.
TGTGCCAGCTCACCATTGCAGGGGTTGGAGACCCAGTACTTC,CASSPLQGLETQYF,TRBJ2-5,.,TRBV18,.
TGTGCCAGCAGTTACGGGACCCCGTTTGGGCAGTTCTTC,CASSYGTPFGQFF,TRBJ2-1,.,TRBV6-2/TRBV6-3,.
TGTGCCAGCAGCCCCTCTAGCGGGGGATTTCTGAAGACCCAGTACTTC,CASSPSSGGFLKTQYF,TRBJ2-5,.,TRBV7-2,TRBD2
TGTGCCAGCAGTGAATGGAGGGGCTACACCTTC,CASSEWRGYTF,TRBJ1-2,.,TRBV25-1,.
TGTGCCAGCAGTGACGGTCCCTATGGCTACACCTTC,CASSDGPYGYTF,TRBJ1-2,.,TRBV6-4,.
TGTGCCAGCAGTCGGGCACGGACAATCCCTGAAGCTTTCTTT,CASSRARTIPEAFF,TRBJ1-1,.,TRBV11-1,.
TGTGCCAGTAGTTGGACAGTATTCTACGAGCAGTACTTC,CASSWTVFYEQYF,TRBJ2-7,.,TRBV19,.
TGTGCCTGGAGCGCGGGGGGAGGCTATGGCTACACCTTC,CAWSAGGGYGYTF,TRBJ1-2,.,TRBV30,.
TGTGCCAGCAGTTTTTTGGGAACTAATGAAAAACTGTTTTTT,CASSFLGTNEKLFF,TRBJ1-4,.,TRBV27,.
TGTGCCAGCAGCTTAAACGGGGGGGAGACCCAGTACTTC,CASSLNGGETQYF,TRBJ2-5,.,TRBV7-3,TRBD2
TGTGCCATCAACCGCAGGGGGTACTATGGCTACACCTTC,CAINRRGYYGYTF,TRBJ1-2,.,TRBV10-3,TRBD1
TGTGCCAGCAGGGAGAGGCAGGGTATATTTGGCTACACCTTC,CASRERQGIFGYTF,TRBJ1-2,.,TRBV5-4,.
TGTGCCAGCAGAAGGGGTACCCATGGGACCCAGTACTTC,CASRRGTHGTQYF,TRBJ2-5,.,TRBV2,.
TGTGCCAGCAGTTTACCCGACAGCTGGGAGCTGTTTTTT,CASSLPDSWELFF,TRBJ2-2,.,TRBV28,.
TGTGCCAGCAGCGGACAGGGTAAGGCTTTCTTT,CASSGQGKAFF,TRBJ1-1,once,TRBV2,TRBD1
TGTGCCAGCAGCTTAGGCTCTGGGGCCAACGTCCTGACTTTC,CASSLGSGANVLTF,TRBJ2-6,.,TRBV7-3,.
TGCAGCGTTGAAGGGACAGGAAAAGCTAACTATGGCTACACCTTC,CSVEGTGKANYGYTF,TRBJ1-2,once,TRBV29-1,TRBD1
TGCGCCAGCAGCTTGGCCATGACTAGCGGGGGGCGCACAGATACGCAGTATTTT,CASSLAMTSGGRTDTQYF,TRBJ2-3,.,TRBV5-1,TRBD2
TGTGCCAGCAGCTGGGGTCTAAACACCGGGGAGCTGTTTTTT,CASSWGLNTGELFF,TRBJ2-2,.,TRBV6-6,.
TGTGCCAGCAGCCTCACAGACGACGGGTACTATGGCTACACCTTC,CASSLTDDGYYGYTF,TRBJ1-2,.,TRBV6-5,.
TGTGCCAGCCTATCGGGGGAGACCCAGTACTTC,CASLSGETQYF,TRBJ2-5,.,TRBV12-3/TRBV12-4,.
TGCGCCAGCAGCCCGGTCAGGGACTCTGGAAACACCATATATTTT,CASSPVRDSGNTIYF,TRBJ1-3,.,TRBV5-1,.
TGCAGCGTTGAACGGGGAGGGACGCAGTATTTT,CSVERGGTQYF,TRBJ2-3,.,TRBV29-1,TRBD2
TGTGCCAGCAGTGAAGCGCAGGGGACACCCTACGAGCAGTACTTC,CASSEAQGTPYEQYF,TRBJ2-7,.,TRBV6-1,.
TGTGCCAGCAGCCCACTACTGGGGAACACCATATATTTT,CASSPLLGNTIYF,TRBJ1-3,.,TRBV3-1/TRBV3-2,.
TGTGCCAGCAGCTTCCCACTTACATCAAACTATGGCTACACCTTC,CASSFPLTSNYGYTF,TRBJ1-2,.,TRBV5-4,.
TGTGCCAGCAGTTTACGCGGGGGGCCTGGCCACGAGCAGTACTTC,CASSLRGGPGHEQYF,TRBJ2-7,.,TRBV28,TRBD2
TGTGCCAGCAGTAACAAGGGGGGGTATGGCTACACCTTC,CASSNKGGYGYTF,TRBJ1-2,.,TRBV6-5,.
TGCGCCAGCAGCTTCGAGGGGGTGAACACAGATACGCAGTATTTT,CASSFEGVNTDTQYF,TRBJ2-3,.,TRBV5-1,.
TGTGCCAGCAGCGAACTATCCAGGGGATCCTACGAGCAGTACTTC,CASSELSRGSYEQYF,TRBJ2-7,.,TRBV9,.
TGTGCCAGCAGCACCAGGGACCGCACTGAAGCTTTCTTT,CASSTRDRTEAFF,TRBJ1-1,.,TRBV11-3,.
TGTGCCAGCAGTCAGGGCCCCTATGGCTACACCTTC,CASSQGPYGYTF,TRBJ1-2,.,TRBV6-6,.
TGTGCCAGCAGCCAAAATATCCAGACTCGGTATGGCTACACCTTC,CASSQNIQTRYGYTF,TRBJ1-2,once,TRBV14,.
TGTGCCAGCAGTCCGATGGGGGGCGGGGGCACAGATACGCAGTATTTT,CASSPMGGGGTDTQYF,TRBJ2-3,.,TRBV27,.
TGTGCCAGTACCTCAAGGACAGGGGGCTATGCAGATACGCAGTATTTT,CASTSRTGGYADTQYF,TRBJ2-3,.,TRBV19,TRBD1
TGCGCCAGCAGCTGGGGCTTTTATTCTACCTACGAGCAGTACTTC,CASSWGFYSTYEQYF,TRBJ2-7,.,TRBV5-1,.
TGTGCCAGCGGGGTGGGGGGATTTAACGACGAGCAGTACTTC,CASGVGGFNDEQYF,TRBJ2-7,.,TRBV6-5,.
TGTGCCAGCAGTTTTTCCGGGGGCGGCGAGCAGTTCTTC,CASSFSGGGEQFF,TRBJ2-1,.,TRBV27,.
TGTGCCAGCAGCCATCCTAACGCAGGGGCCTCATCCTATAATTCACCCCTCCACTTT,CASSHPNAGASSYNSPLHF,TRBJ1-6,.,TRBV4-2,.
TGTGCCAGCTCACCTTTTGATGAGGGGCACTCACCCCTCCACTTT,CASSPFDEGHSPLHF,TRBJ1-6,.,TRBV18,.
TGCGCCAGCAGCGCCGGACAGGGCGGGGAGACCCAGTACTTC,CASSAGQGGETQYF,TRBJ2-5,.,TRBV5-1,TRBD1
TGCGCCAGCAGCTTGACTGCGGACGGCTACACCTTC,CASSLTADGYTF,TRBJ1-2,.,TRBV5-1,.